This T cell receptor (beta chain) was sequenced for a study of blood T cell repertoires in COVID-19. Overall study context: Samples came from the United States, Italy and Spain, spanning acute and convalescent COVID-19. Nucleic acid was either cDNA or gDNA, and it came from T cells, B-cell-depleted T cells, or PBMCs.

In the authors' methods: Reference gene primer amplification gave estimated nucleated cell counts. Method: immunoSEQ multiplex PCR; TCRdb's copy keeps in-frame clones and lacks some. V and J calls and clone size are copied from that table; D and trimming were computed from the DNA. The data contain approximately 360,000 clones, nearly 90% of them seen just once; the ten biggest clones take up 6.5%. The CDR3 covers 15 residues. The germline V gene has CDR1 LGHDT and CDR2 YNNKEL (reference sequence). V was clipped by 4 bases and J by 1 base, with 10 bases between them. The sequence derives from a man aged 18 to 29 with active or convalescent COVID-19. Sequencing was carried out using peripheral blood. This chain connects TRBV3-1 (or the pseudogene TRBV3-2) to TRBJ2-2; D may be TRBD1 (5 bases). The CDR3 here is CASSRRQGNTGELFF. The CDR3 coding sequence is TGTGCCAGCAGCCGGCGGCAGGGGAACACCGGGGAGCTGTTTTTT.